One and the same sample provided the 12 T cell receptor beta chains below, sequenced in a study of T cell repertoires in cytomegalovirus infection. For these TCRs, the target antigens are not known. A single record per CDR3 protein comes from TCRdb applying MiXCR to the reads. The table records 200,000 to 250,000 distinct CDR3 sequences, around 35% of them present only once. This specimen consisted of CD8+ T cells from cultured PBMCs, obtained from culture after CMV antigen stimulation. These receptors originate from a human donor in good health (CMV status not recorded). Some clones in this sample may be carry-over from other donors' samples.

This clonotype has a handful of counts. The rearrangement joins TRBV7-8 to TRBJ2-1, with 10 positions matching TRBD1. The CDR3 contains 15 residues. Germline lookup yields CDR1 SGHVS and CDR2 FQNEAQ. The ends lost 4 bases at V and 9 bases at J; junction bases unmatched: 9. The CDR3 loop is CASSSTDRGKVEQFF. The CDR3 nucleotides read TGTGCCAGCAGCTCGACGGACAGGGGGAAAGTTGAGCAGTTCTTC.

CDR3 in amino acids: CATSRVSSGGSYEQYF. CDR3 sequence (DNA): TGTGCCACCAGCAGAGTCAGTAGCGGGGGGTCCTACGAGCAGTACTTC. The chain joins TRBV15 to TRBJ2-7; 10 bases align to TRBD2. From germline, CDR1 is LNHNV and CDR2 YYDKDF (reference sequence). The CDR3 is 16 amino acids. V lost 1 base to trimming and J lost 1 base; unmatched junction nucleotides: 4.

V gene TRBV18 combines with J gene TRBJ1-5; the match to TRBD1 covers 9 bases. The ends lost 4 bases at V and 12 bases at J; junction bases unmatched: 16. This CDR3 spans 16 amino acids. Germline values: CDR1 KGHSH, CDR2 LQKENI. This CDR3 reads CASSRDRELGNRLQHF. The CDR3 DNA is TGTGCCAGCTCACGGGACAGGGAACTTGGCAATCGGCTCCAGCATTTT.

V usage is TRBV20-1 and J usage is TRBJ2-7, with a tentative D call TRBD1 (5 bases). Trimming pared 5 bases from V and 1 base from J, leaving 15 bases between. Looked up from germline, CDR1 is DFQATT and CDR2 is SNEGSKA (reference sequence). The CDR3 runs 14 residues. The CDR3 sequence is CSARLWGSSYEQYF. The CDR3 nucleotides are TGCAGTGCTCGTTTGTGGGGCTCTTCCTACGAGCAGTACTTC.

This clonotype occurred once. The chain links TRBV28 to TRBJ1-1; tentative D call: TRBD1 (5 bases). The CDR3 is 15 residues long. The V and J ends lost 6 bases and 3 bases respectively, with 17 bases between them. The V gene's germline CDR1 is MDHEN and CDR2 SYDVKM. In DNA form, the CDR3 reads TGTGCCAGCAGATACCGCGGGACCCTCCACACTGAAGCTTTCTTT. It is translated as CASRYRGTLHTEAFF.

This clonotype has just a few counts. This chain uses TRBV20-1 with TRBJ2-1; possible D gene TRBD2, 5 bases. Germline V gives CDR1 DFQATT, CDR2 SNEGSKA (reference sequence). The CDR3 totals 17 residues. The ends were cut back, 0 bases at V and 0 bases at J, with 15 bases in the middle. The CDR3 sequence: CSAREGPTRDSYNEQFF. The CDR3 nucleotides are TGCAGTGCTAGAGAAGGGCCCACTAGGGACTCCTACAATGAGCAGTTCTTC.

This clonotype was picked up a small number of times. The chain links TRBV19 to TRBJ1-5; 7 nucleotides line up with TRBD1. After removal of 1 base from V and 0 bases from J, the junction contained 9 bases not matched to a gene. Germline-derived CDR1 and CDR2 are LNHDA and SQIVND (reference sequence). The CDR3 has 18 residues. This CDR3 reads CASSIGPRGTDSNQPQHF. CDR3 sequence (DNA): TGTGCCAGTAGTATAGGACCCAGGGGGACAGATAGCAATCAGCCCCAGCATTTT.

This chain connects TRBV7-2 to TRBJ2-2; 13 bases map to TRBD2. V dropped 5 bases and J dropped 7; count of bases not matched to a gene: 7. CDR1 SGHTA and CDR2 FQGNSA come from the germline V gene. This CDR3 contains 16 residues. CDR3 DNA: TGTGCCAGCAGCCCCGGACTAGCGGGAGAGGACGGGGAGCTGTTTTTT. Protein: CASSPGLAGEDGELFF.

This chain links TRBV29-1 with TRBJ1-2; no clear D. In germline, CDR1 is SQVTM, CDR2 ANQGSEA. V was shortened by 3 bases and J by 14 bases, with 16 bases between the two germline ends. This CDR3 region has 11 residues. In DNA, the CDR3 is TGCAGCGTTGAGGGCCGGGCCGAAGTAACCTTC. As protein: CSVEGRAEVTF.

Only a few counts were recorded for this clonotype. The chain couples TRBV27 to TRBJ2-2; 8 positions match TRBD1. CDR3 length equals 18 residues. Looked up from germline, CDR1 is MNHEY and CDR2 is SMNVEV (reference sequence). J lost 1 base, V lost 0 bases, and 7 bases had no gene match. The CDR3 here is CASSLSDPGQENTGELFF. Written as DNA, the CDR3 is TGTGCCAGCAGTTTATCAGATCCGGGACAGGAGAACACCGGGGAGCTGTTTTTT.

This rearrangement joins TRBV10-3 to TRBJ2-7, with TRBD1 identical over 12 bases. The germline V gene encodes CDR1 ENHRY and CDR2 SYGVKD. The CDR3 extends over 15 amino acids. The trim removed 3 bases at V and 7 bases at J, leaving 7 bases unmatched. CDR3 sequence (DNA): TGTGCCATCAGTGACCGGGACAGGGGGCCGTGGGAGCAGTACTTC. As protein: CAISDRDRGPWEQYF.

V and J are TRBV7-8 and TRBJ2-1; D is unresolved. Germline assignment: CDR1 SGHVS and CDR2 FQNEAQ. V was cut by 1 base and J by 12 bases, with 16 bases left in between. This CDR3 comprises 14 residues. CDR3 residues: CASSLGPGSKWQFF. As DNA, the CDR3 is TGTGCCAGCAGCTTAGGACCTGGGTCTAAGTGGCAGTTCTTC.